This TCR beta chain originates from a study of blood T cell dynamics during melanoma immunotherapy. Across the whole study: Metastatic melanoma patients received first-line pembrolizumab or nivolumab plus ipilimumab.

V shed 7 bases and J 14 bases; nucleotides not matched to a gene: 4. Germline V gives CDR1 SGHTA, CDR2 FQGTGA. The CDR3 sequence is 10 residues long. Stated time point: pre-treatment baseline. Samples come from before therapy and from week 3 after the first blockade cycle. Disease control meant complete response, partial response or stable disease at 12 weeks. Clones were sequenced by immunoSEQ multiplex PCR, and TCRdb holds only the in-frame ones, with some missing. The data hold tens of thousands of clones, with around 88% observed a single time. The sequence was collected from a human donor with melanoma. The chain has TRBV7-3 and TRBJ2-3; 9 positions agree with TRBD1. The specimen was blood, collected from a patient treated with checkpoint blockade. CDR3 sequence reads: CASKGQGWYF. CDR3 in DNA: TGTGCCAGCAAGGGACAGGGTTGGTATTTT. The full variable domain, rest sourced from reference TRBV7-3 and TRBJ2-3, is GAGVSQTPSNKVTEKGKYVELRCDPISGHTALYWYRQSLGQGPEFLIYFQGTGAADDSGLPNDRFFAVRPEGSVSTLKIQRTERGDSAVYLCASKGQGWYFGPGTRLTVL.